The 18 T cell receptor beta chains below come from one sample, sequenced in a study of a mutant IDH1 vaccine in newly diagnosed glioma. These receptors are not linked to any known antigen. The time point is: week 11, during vaccination. Every vaccine dose comprised 300 ug of mutant IDH1 20-mer peptide plus topical imiquimod. Only in-frame clones appear in the TCRdb table, and some are missing; sequencing was by immunoSEQ multiplex PCR. Among about 40,000 clones listed, about 80% were seen once. Sequenced material: peripheral blood mononuclear cells (PBMCs), taken from a glioma patient whose treatment included an IDH1 peptide vaccine. Every receptor here comes from a woman in her twenties or thirties with glioma. Some clones in this sample may be carry-over from other donors' samples.

J is TRBJ1-6 and V is TRBV30; D remains unclear. Germline-derived CDR1 and CDR2 are GTSNPN and SVGIG (reference sequence). The CDR3 is 12 residues long. V gave up 4 bases and J gave up 9 bases, with 10 bases separating them. CDR3 bases: TGTGCCTGGAAAGGTTTCGGTTCACCCCTCCACTTT. This encodes CAWKGFGSPLHF.

V and J are TRBV6-1 and TRBJ2-1; 11 bases are a match to TRBD2. Germline lookup yields CDR1 MNHNS and CDR2 SASEGT. CDR3 length: 15 amino acids. Trimming cost V 7 bases and J 3 bases; bases outside gene matches: 5. Written as DNA, the CDR3 is TGTGCCAGCACCCTAGCGGGAGGAGGCTACAATGAGCAGTTCTTC. This translates into CASTLAGGGYNEQFF.

This clone was counted only a few times. The chain links TRBV7-6 to TRBJ2-7; 7 nucleotides line up with TRBD2. There are 13 residues in the CDR3. The V segment lost 4 bases and the J segment 12 bases; nucleotides outside the gene matches: 12. Germline V lookup: CDR1 SGHVS, CDR2 FNYEAQ. The CDR3 DNA is TGTGCCAGCAGCTCTGTGGGAGGGACCGATCCGTACTTC. Translating gives CASSSVGGTDPYF.

The chain has TRBV28 and TRBJ2-5; TRBD1 matches at 9 bases. The CDR3 is 14 amino acids. Germline CDR1 reads MDHEN; CDR2 reads SYDVKM. V lost 5 bases to trimming and J lost 3 bases; unmatched junction nucleotides: 4. CDR3 sequence reads: CASSTTGGEETQYF. The CDR3 nucleotides read TGTGCCAGCAGTACAACAGGGGGCGAAGAGACCCAGTACTTC.

This clone appeared a single time. J is TRBJ2-7 and V is TRBV7-8, with 7 bases identical to TRBD1. Germline trimming cut 4 bases from V and 3 bases from J; bases unmatched to any gene: 6. The CDR3 covers 14 residues. Per the germline V gene, CDR1 is SGHVS and CDR2 is FQNEAQ. The CDR3 loop reads CASSSGQASYEQYF. The CDR3 DNA follows: TGTGCCAGCAGCTCTGGACAGGCTAGCTACGAGCAGTACTTC.

V is TRBV6-5 and J is TRBJ2-7; unclear D gene. CDR3 length: 16 residues. The germline V gene has CDR1 MNHEY and CDR2 SVGAGI. The V end was cut by 2 bases, the J end by 3 bases, with 17 bases between. The CDR3 DNA is TGTGCCAGCAGTTACAGGCACTCGAGACGGTACTACGAGCAGTACTTC. It yields the protein CASSYRHSRRYYEQYF.

This clone was picked up a small number of times. This chain joins TRBV6-1 and TRBJ2-2, with D perhaps matching TRBD2 (6 bases). Germline CDR1 reads MNHNS; CDR2 reads SASEGT. This CDR3 region has 15 residues. Trimming pared 4 bases from V and 4 bases from J, leaving 13 bases between. The CDR3 nucleotides read TGTGCCAGCAGTGTCACTAGCAGTGGCACCGGGGAGCTGTTTTTT. Encoded protein: CASSVTSSGTGELFF.

The CDR3 DNA reads TGTGCCAGCAGCTTGGTCGGGACAGCCTATGGCTACACCTTC. This sequence encodes CASSLVGTAYGYTF. J is TRBJ1-2 and V is TRBV5-5, with 7 bases that match TRBD1. CDR1 and CDR2 (germline): SGHKS, YYEKEE (reference sequence). Germline trimming cut 0 bases from V and 4 bases from J; bases unmatched to any gene: 3. The CDR3 has 14 amino acids.

V and J are TRBV7-3 and TRBJ2-5; D possibly corresponds to TRBD2 (6 bases). The CDR3 is 14 residues long. Germline V lookup: CDR1 SGHTA, CDR2 FQGTGA. V dropped 3 bases and J dropped 4 bases, with 12 bases sitting between them. The CDR3 DNA reads TGTGCCAGCAGCTTCACGGGAGTAGGAGAGACCCAGTACTTC. As protein: CASSFTGVGETQYF. Based on the CDR3 plus reference TRBV7-3 and TRBJ2-5, the full variable domain is GAGVSQTPSNKVTEKGKYVELRCDPISGHTALYWYRQSLGQGPEFLIYFQGTGAADDSGLPNDRFFAVRPEGSVSTLKIQRTERGDSAVYLCASSFTGVGETQYFGPGTRLLVL.

The chain employs TRBV7-9 and TRBJ1-2; D is uncertain. The CDR3 sequence is 14 residues long. V was trimmed by 2 bases and J by 8 bases, leaving 15 bases between them. Germline CDR1 is SEHNR and CDR2 is FQNEAQ (reference sequence). The CDR3 DNA follows: TGTGCCAGCAGCTTATCTAATTCCAACTTCGGCTACACCTTC. This sequence encodes CASSLSNSNFGYTF.

The chain recombines TRBV5-1 with TRBJ2-1; no definite D call. This CDR3 region has 14 residues. Germline V gene lookup returns CDR1 SGHRS and CDR2 YFSETQ. Trimming removed 0 bases at V and 8 bases at J, with 12 bases between. For the CDR3, the DNA is TGCGCCAGCAGCTTGGGATCAGGCCCCCATGAGCAGTTCTTC. The encoded protein is CASSLGSGPHEQFF.

This clone came up a few times. This chain connects TRBV30 to TRBJ1-5, with D possibly being TRBD1 (5 bases). Per the germline V gene, CDR1 is GTSNPN and CDR2 is SVGIG (reference sequence). Trimming removed 0 bases at V and 3 bases at J, with 6 bases between. This CDR3 is 13 amino acids long. CDR3 coding DNA: TGTGCCTGGAGTGTACAGGACAATCAGCCCCAGCATTTT. It is translated as CAWSVQDNQPQHF.

The gene calls are TRBV7-8 and TRBJ1-1, with TRBD1 matching 7 bases. This CDR3 is 16 amino acids long. V trimming: 4 bases; J trimming: 0 bases; junction bases outside the gene matches: 8. In germline, CDR1 is SGHVS, CDR2 FQNEAQ. This CDR3 reads CASSSTGRGMNTEAFF. CDR3 in DNA: TGTGCCAGCAGCTCGACAGGGCGAGGGATGAACACTGAAGCTTTCTTT. Using reference TRBV7-8 and TRBJ1-1 for the parts outside the CDR3, the full variable domain is GAGVSQSPRYKVAKRGQDVALRCDPISGHVSLFWYQQALGQGPEFLTYFQNEAQLDKSGLPSDRFFAERPEGSVSTLKIQRTQQEDSAVYLCASSSTGRGMNTEAFFGQGTRLTVV.

The chain has TRBV10-2 and TRBJ2-7; 13 positions agree with TRBD2. The CDR3 is made up of 18 amino acids. J was trimmed by 5 bases and V by 6 bases; bases with no gene match: 16. The germline V gene encodes CDR1 WSHSY and CDR2 SAAADI. Here the CDR3 DNA reads TGCGCCAGCAGCGCCGGGACTAGCGGGGAGTCTTTCCCCCACGAGCAGTACTTC. Translated: CASSAGTSGESFPHEQYF.

The rearrangement joins TRBV5-6 to TRBJ2-3; 7 nucleotides align to TRBD2. CDR1 and CDR2 from the germline V gene are SGHDT and YYEEEE. Trimming removed 4 bases from V and 14 bases from J; junction bases left unmatched: 10. This CDR3 is 12 amino acids long. CDR3 DNA sequence: TGTGCCAGCAGCGGGGGACTACTGGTTACGTATTTT. Protein sequence: CASSGGLLVTYF.

The CDR3: CASGPTSGRIHEQFF. The CDR3 DNA follows: TGTGCTAGTGGCCCTACTAGCGGGAGGATCCATGAGCAGTTCTTC. J is TRBJ2-1 and V is TRBV12-5, with 12 bases lining up with TRBD2. Germline values: CDR1 LGHNT, CDR2 FRNRAP. J gave up 8 bases and V 6 bases, and 8 bases lay outside the gene matches. This CDR3 spans 15 amino acids.

The V gene is TRBV5-1, the J gene TRBJ2-7; tentatively, D is TRBD2 (6 bases). Germline CDR1 reads SGHRS; CDR2 reads YFSETQ. V was pared by 3 bases and J by 1 base, with 11 bases between. This CDR3 region has 14 residues. The CDR3 nucleotides are TGCGCCAGCAGCTCGGGAGTTGGTTCCTACGAGCAGTACTTC. Translation: CASSSGVGSYEQYF.

This chain connects TRBV6-1 to TRBJ1-5; D is perhaps TRBD1 (6 bases). Germline CDR1 is MNHNS and CDR2 is SASEGT. This CDR3 spans 13 amino acids. V was shortened by 2 bases and J by 6 bases, with 8 bases between the two germline ends. CDR3 residues: CASSEKGGQPQHF. The CDR3 nucleotides are TGTGCCAGCAGTGAAAAAGGGGGTCAGCCCCAGCATTTT.